This TCR beta chain was identified during a study of T cells in women clearing cervical HPV infection. Overall study context: For cases, blood was sampled a median approximately 150 days after lesion detection, interquartile range about 90 to 200 days.

Points on this clone: The read gets to within 3 residues of the CDR3 end, and the germline J gene fills in the rest.

Per germline, CDR1 MNHGY and CDR2 SAAAGT. CDR3 length equals 15 residues. V was pared by 5 bases and J by 3 bases, with 17 bases between. Sequencing was performed with immunoSEQ multiplex PCR; in TCRdb, only in-frame clones are kept and a portion is missing. This sample's table reports about 25,000 clones. The gene calls are TRBV6-8 and TRBJ2-7; D is perhaps TRBD1 (6 bases). Sample: blood buffy coat. The sequence derives from a woman between 18 and 69 years old with a cervical HPV16 infection that either progressed to CIN3+ or cleared (not recorded which). CDR3 in amino acids: CASSQDRDTYYEQYF. CDR3 bases read: TGTGCCAGCAGTCAAGATCGGGACACATACTACGAG.